Each of the 25 T cell receptor beta chains below was sequenced from the same sample in a study of Graves' ophthalmopathy and Graves' hyperthyroidism. Amplification of the TCR beta CDR3 regions used RNA transcripts (as template). After a first-round RT-PCR with HTBI primers, a second-round multiplex PCR was run. MiXCR was run by TCRdb on the multiplex PCR reads, yielding one entry per CDR3 protein. Of 150,000 to 200,000 distinct CDR3 sequences in the sample, over 35% were seen once. The specimen was peripheral blood. The receptors shown here come from a middle-aged woman with Graves' ophthalmopathy.

V gene TRBV6-2 or TRBV6-3 combines with J gene TRBJ2-7; D unresolved. The length of the CDR3 is 14 residues. Germline CDR1 is MNHEY and CDR2 is SVGEGT. The V end was cut by 8 bases, the J end by 0 bases, with 14 bases between. The CDR3 loop is CASRWSGSSYEQYF. The CDR3 DNA reads as TGTGCCAGCCGCTGGTCAGGCAGCTCCTACGAGCAGTACTTC.

Ten or more counts support this clonotype. The genes are TRBV12-3 or TRBV12-4 and TRBJ1-6, with 12 nucleotides matching TRBD1. Losses at the gene ends were 5 bases for V and 9 bases for J; bases not matched to a gene: 11. CDR3 length: 17 residues. In nucleotides, the CDR3 is TGTGCCAGCAGTCTAACCGGGACAGGGGGCTTTCGTTCACCCCTCCACTTT. Translating gives CASSLTGTGGFRSPLHF.

The chain has TRBV7-2 and TRBJ1-2; D perhaps matches TRBD1 (5 bases). Germline V gene sequence: CDR1 SGHTA, CDR2 FQGNSA. Trimming took 5 bases from V and 6 from J, leaving 10 bases between them. This CDR3 has 12 residues. CDR3 residues: CASSRGGDGYTF. The DNA of the CDR3 is TGTGCCAGCAGCCGTGGAGGGGATGGCTACACCTTC.

There are many counts of this clonotype. This chain uses TRBV28 with TRBJ1-1; no reliable D call. The length of the CDR3 is 13 residues. With 2 bases removed from V and 0 bases from J, the gap between germline ends came to 4 bases. The V gene's germline CDR1 is MDHEN and CDR2 SYDVKM. CDR3 protein: CASSLPVNTEAFF. As DNA, the CDR3 is TGTGCCAGCAGTTTACCCGTGAACACTGAAGCTTTCTTT.

The V call is TRBV12-3 or TRBV12-4, the J call TRBJ2-2; D ambiguous. The CDR3 extends over 13 amino acids. V lost 3 bases, J lost 8 bases, and 10 bases lay in between. The CDR3 DNA reads as TGTGCCAGCAGTTTTAACGGAAGGGGGGAGCTGTTTTTT. It encodes CASSFNGRGELFF.

The table lists this clonotype with many counts. This chain links TRBV4-2 with TRBJ2-7; D is uncertain. V gave up 0 bases and J gave up 4 bases, with 13 bases separating them. The CDR3 contains 15 residues. Germline V gives CDR1 LGHNA, CDR2 YNFKEQ. CDR3 protein: CASSQDWQERYEQYF. CDR3 in DNA: TGTGCCAGCAGCCAAGATTGGCAGGAGAGATACGAGCAGTACTTC.

This clonotype occurred many times. CDR3: CSARDLSGVQNNQPQHF. CDR3 nucleotide sequence: TGCAGTGCTAGAGATCTGTCTGGGGTCCAAAACAATCAGCCCCAGCATTTT. The chain uses TRBV20-1 and TRBJ1-5, with D unclear. V lost 0 bases to trimming and J lost 3 bases, with 18 bases between them. This CDR3 has 17 residues. Germline V gene lookup returns CDR1 DFQATT and CDR2 SNEGSKA (reference sequence).

This clonotype was observed at least ten times. The junction shows a germline mismatch at one end, possibly a read error. The chain uses TRBV20-1 and TRBJ1-5; TRBD1 might be the D (5 bases). Germline V gene data show CDR1 as DFQATT and CDR2 as SNEGSKA (reference sequence). The CDR3 is made up of 12 amino acids. In nucleotides, the CDR3 is TGCAGTGCTCGAGACAGTAATCAGCCCCAGCATTTT. Translating it yields CSARDSNQPQHF.

This clonotype has ten or more counts. The chain links TRBV5-4 to TRBJ2-7, with D perhaps matching TRBD1 or TRBD2 (5 bases each). Germline CDR1 SGHNT, CDR2 YYREEE (reference sequence). This CDR3 has 15 residues. Trimming stripped 4 bases from V and 4 bases from J, with 18 bases between. The CDR3 protein is CASSGGPGREYEQYF. Written as DNA, the CDR3 is TGTGCCAGCAGCGGAGGACCGGGACGGGAATACGAGCAGTACTTC.

The genes are TRBV29-1 and TRBJ1-1; D is unresolved. This CDR3 has 12 residues. The germline CDR1 and CDR2 sequences are SQVTM and ANQGSEA. V shed 7 bases and J shed 11 bases, with 20 bases lying between them. CDR3 coding DNA: TGCAGCGCCGAAGTACAAATCTCGGGGGCTTTCTTT. This sequence encodes CSAEVQISGAFF.

The chain couples TRBV6-1 to TRBJ1-5, with TRBD1 identical over 11 bases. Germline V gene lookup returns CDR1 MNHNS and CDR2 SASEGT. The V segment lost 7 bases and the J segment 0 bases; nucleotides outside the gene matches: 8. This CDR3 is built from 17 residues. The CDR3 sequence: CASMRTGGSPSNQPQHF. DNA for the CDR3: TGTGCCAGCATGAGGACAGGGGGCTCTCCTAGCAATCAGCCCCAGCATTTT.

The chain is built from TRBV6-1 and TRBJ1-3; possible D gene TRBD1, 5 bases. The germline gives CDR1 MNHNS, CDR2 SASEGT. The CDR3 has 16 residues. V lost 2 bases to trimming and J lost 7 bases, with 18 bases between them. CDR3 nucleotides: TGTGCCAGCAGTGAATGGGACGGGGGATCGAGGAACACCATATATTTT. Translating it yields CASSEWDGGSRNTIYF.

This chain links TRBV6-5 with TRBJ1-1, with D perhaps matching TRBD1 (6 bases). Germline values: CDR1 MNHEY, CDR2 SVGAGI. The CDR3 length is 17 residues. V was trimmed by 4 bases and J by 4 bases, leaving 22 bases between them. The CDR3 sequence: CASSFRRRGAGGTEAFF. In DNA, the CDR3 is TGTGCCAGCAGTTTTCGTCGGCGGGGGGCTGGCGGCACTGAAGCTTTCTTT.

This clonotype has at least ten counts. The rearrangement joins TRBV29-1 to TRBJ1-2, with TRBD1 matching over 7 bases. In germline, CDR1 is SQVTM, CDR2 ANQGSEA. There are 12 residues in the CDR3. V was pared by 6 bases and J by 5 bases, with 6 bases of the junction left unmatched. CDR3 in amino acids: CSVLDRPYGYTF. CDR3 DNA sequence: TGCAGCGTACTGGACAGGCCTTATGGCTACACCTTC.

The chain recombines TRBV12-3 or TRBV12-4 with TRBJ1-2, with 9 bases fitting TRBD1. The V segment lost 5 bases and the J segment 4 bases; nucleotides outside the gene matches: 8. The CDR3 is made up of 15 amino acids. The CDR3: CASSLLGQGTYGYTF. The CDR3 nucleotides read TGTGCCAGCAGTCTGCTTGGACAGGGGACCTATGGCTACACCTTC.

In this sample, this clonotype turned up many times. V is TRBV3-1 and J is TRBJ1-3; perhaps TRBD1 as D (6 bases). The CDR3 consists of 13 residues. CDR1 and CDR2 (germline): LGHDT, YNNKEL (reference sequence). With 8 bases removed from V and 3 bases from J, the gap between germline ends came to 11 bases. As DNA, the CDR3 is TGTGCCAGCGAGAGGGGGGTTGGAAACACCATATATTTT. Protein: CASERGVGNTIYF.

The rearrangement joins TRBV12-3 or TRBV12-4 to TRBJ1-6; no clear D. The CDR3 consists of 14 residues. V was clipped by 5 bases and J by 7 bases, with 12 bases between them. The CDR3 sequence: CASSLGRVNSPLHF. The CDR3 region has the DNA TGTGCCAGCAGTCTCGGACGGGTAAATTCACCCCTCCACTTT.

This clonotype appeared many times. The J gene is TRBJ1-1, the V gene TRBV2; D is possibly TRBD1 (6 bases). The length of the CDR3 is 14 residues. Trimming took 10 bases from V and 3 from J, leaving 18 bases between them. Germline CDR1 SNHLY, CDR2 FYNNEI. The CDR3 protein is CATTRQGLDTEAFF. The CDR3 nucleotides are TGTGCCACCACCAGGCAGGGGTTGGACACTGAAGCTTTCTTT.

Many counts were recorded for this clonotype. The chain recombines TRBV28 with TRBJ1-5, with D maybe TRBD1 (6 bases). The V end was cut by 6 bases, the J end by 2 bases, with 8 bases between. CDR3 length: 13 amino acids. Germline loops: CDR1 MDHEN, CDR2 SYDVKM. The CDR3 region has the DNA TGTGCCAGCAGACCAGGGGGCAATCAGCCCCAGCATTTT. As protein: CASRPGGNQPQHF.

This clonotype was observed at least ten times. The chain is built from TRBV12-3 or TRBV12-4 and TRBJ1-3; D is undetermined. Trimming took off 6 bases at V and 7 bases at J, with 13 bases between the two ends. CDR3 size: 13 residues. CDR3 residues: CASRRTGENTIYF. The CDR3 bases are TGTGCCAGCAGGCGGACGGGAGAGAACACCATATATTTT.

V usage is TRBV28 and J usage is TRBJ2-5; 8 bases fit TRBD2. Germline CDR1 MDHEN, CDR2 SYDVKM. Losses at the gene ends were 5 bases for V and 6 bases for J; bases not matched to a gene: 8. The CDR3 loop spans 14 amino acids. This CDR3 reads CASSQKRERKTQYF. CDR3 bases: TGTGCCAGCAGTCAGAAGCGGGAGAGAAAGACCCAGTACTTC.

Note on this clonotype: Mismatch with germline at one junction end may stem from a read error. The rearrangement uses TRBV7-9 and TRBJ2-7, with 8 bases matching TRBD2. The CDR3 covers 15 residues. CDR1 SEHNR and CDR2 FQNEAQ come from the germline V gene (reference sequence). CDR3 protein: CASSLGPGLGSRRDF. CDR3 sequence (DNA): TGTGCCAGCAGCTTAGGGCCGGGACTAGGAAGCCGTCGGGATTTC.

Many counts were recorded for this clonotype. The V and J genes are TRBV28 and TRBJ2-5, with D maybe TRBD1 (5 bases). The V and J ends lost 5 bases and 4 bases respectively, with 14 bases between them. The CDR3 runs to 14 residues. Germline loops: CDR1 MDHEN, CDR2 SYDVKM. For the CDR3, the DNA is TGTGCCAGCAGTCGCCCCCCAGGGTCAGAGACCCAGTACTTC. This encodes CASSRPPGSETQYF. Full variable domain (missing parts from reference TRBV28 and TRBJ2-5): DVKVTQSSRYLVKRTGEKVFLECVQDMDHENMFWYRQDPGLGLRLIYFSYDVKMKEKGDIPEGYSVSREKKERFSLILESASTNQTSMYLCASSRPPGSETQYFGPGTRLLVL.

In this sample, this clonotype turned up a few times. This chain joins TRBV28 and TRBJ2-7, with a tentative D call TRBD2 (5 bases). V lost 8 bases, J lost 2 bases, and 16 bases lay in between. Germline CDR1 reads MDHEN; CDR2 reads SYDVKM. The CDR3 runs 14 residues. The CDR3 DNA is TGTGCCAGCTCCCTCCTCGGGATCGCCTACGAGCAGTACTTC. Amino acids: CASSLLGIAYEQYF.

CDR3 sequence reads: CASSLVLAGETQYF. CDR3 nucleotide sequence: TGTGCCAGCAGTTTAGTACTAGCAGGGGAGACCCAGTACTTC. The chain uses TRBV28 and TRBJ2-5; D is perhaps TRBD2 (6 bases). From germline, CDR1 is MDHEN and CDR2 SYDVKM. The CDR3 sequence is 14 residues long. V gave up 2 bases and J gave up 5 bases, with 12 bases separating them.